Listed below are T cell receptor beta chains from one sample, sequenced in a study of OX40 agonist ivuxolimab in advanced cancers. Produced via immunoSEQ multiplex PCR; TCRdb's table is partial and in-frame only. The table records 40,000 to 60,000 clones, over 60% of them present only once. The sample in question was CD4+ or CD8+ T cells sorted from blood, obtained in a trial of the OX40 agonist ivuxolimab. The receptors here all came from an adult with an advanced solid tumor such as melanoma, head and neck, liver or kidney cancer. Both conserved end residues are part of each CDR3. The D gene is left open where the match is weak. Clone size is shown for a subset of rows, as once, few, many or a class of expanded clone.

v_gene: TRBV6-6; abundance: few; j_gene: TRBJ1-1; d_gene: -; CDR3nt: TGTGCCAGCAGTTACGGAGGGACTGAAGCTTTCTTT; CDR3aa: CASSYGGTEAFF
v_gene: TRBV5-6; abundance: -; j_gene: TRBJ2-2; d_gene: -; CDR3nt: TGTGCCAGCAGACGTGATATTACCGGGGAGCTGTTTTTT; CDR3aa: CASRRDITGELFF
v_gene: TRBV5-6; abundance: -; j_gene: TRBJ1-2; d_gene: -; CDR3nt: TGTGCCAGCAGCTTGCGGAGGAGCCCTATTGGGGGCTACACCTTC; CDR3aa: CASSLRRSPIGGYTF
v_gene: TRBV5-1; abundance: -; j_gene: TRBJ1-1; d_gene: -; CDR3nt: TGCGCCAGCAGCTTGGTCGGGGTTTTTAACACTGAAGCTTTCTTT; CDR3aa: CASSLVGVFNTEAFF
v_gene: TRBV9; abundance: -; j_gene: TRBJ2-7; d_gene: -; CDR3nt: TGTGCCAGCAGCGTGTTTGGGCCAGGAGAGCAGTACTTC; CDR3aa: CASSVFGPGEQYF
v_gene: TRBV5-5; abundance: -; j_gene: TRBJ2-7; d_gene: -; CDR3nt: TGTGCCAGCAGCTTGAACAGGGCCTACGAGCAGTACTTC; CDR3aa: CASSLNRAYEQYF
v_gene: TRBV7-8; abundance: -; j_gene: TRBJ1-1; d_gene: -; CDR3nt: TGTGCCAGCAGCTTAGCTGGATTGAACACTGAAGCTTTCTTT; CDR3aa: CASSLAGLNTEAFF
v_gene: TRBV2; abundance: -; j_gene: TRBJ1-4; d_gene: TRBD1; CDR3nt: TGTGCCAGCAGAGGGACAGGGGGGGAAAAACTGTTTTTT; CDR3aa: CASRGTGGEKLFF
v_gene: TRBV5-1; abundance: -; j_gene: TRBJ1-6; d_gene: -; CDR3nt: TGCGCCAGCAGCCCTGTGCCCCGGACGGAACGTCGGTCCTCACCCCTCCACTTT; CDR3aa: CASSPVPRTERRSSPLHF
v_gene: TRBV5-6; abundance: -; j_gene: TRBJ2-5; d_gene: TRBD1; CDR3nt: TGTGCCAGCAGCTTGGCAGACAGGGGGAAGGAAGAGACCCAGTACTTC; CDR3aa: CASSLADRGKEETQYF
v_gene: TRBV12-5; abundance: -; j_gene: TRBJ2-3; d_gene: -; CDR3nt: TGTGCTAGTGGTTTGGTTGCGACACCCACAGATACGCAGTATTTT; CDR3aa: CASGLVATPTDTQYF
v_gene: TRBV7-9; abundance: -; j_gene: TRBJ2-7; d_gene: TRBD2; CDR3nt: TGTGCCAGCAGCTTAGAAGGTGCGCGGCTAGCGGGCGAGCAGTACTTC; CDR3aa: CASSLEGARLAGEQYF
v_gene: TRBV4-1; abundance: -; j_gene: TRBJ1-2; d_gene: -; CDR3nt: TGCGCCAGCAGCCAAGAAGTGGTTCCCGTGCGTGGCTACACCTTC; CDR3aa: CASSQEVVPVRGYTF
v_gene: TRBV2; abundance: -; j_gene: TRBJ2-7; d_gene: -; CDR3nt: TGTGCCAGCCAATACCGACAGTTTAGGACCTCCTACGAGCAGTACTTC; CDR3aa: CASQYRQFRTSYEQYF
v_gene: TRBV19; abundance: -; j_gene: TRBJ1-3; d_gene: TRBD1; CDR3nt: TGTGCCAGTAGTATTCAAACCGGGACAGTTGGAAACACCATATATTTT; CDR3aa: CASSIQTGTVGNTIYF
v_gene: TRBV5-1; abundance: -; j_gene: TRBJ2-7; d_gene: TRBD2; CDR3nt: TGCGCCAGCAGCTTGGTGGTAGCGGGGGCCTACGAGCAGTACTTC; CDR3aa: CASSLVVAGAYEQYF
v_gene: TRBV5-4; abundance: -; j_gene: TRBJ2-1; d_gene: TRBD2; CDR3nt: TGTGCCAGCAGCCGGGCGGGAGATCGTTACAATGAGCAGTTCTTC; CDR3aa: CASSRAGDRYNEQFF
v_gene: TRBV6-5; abundance: -; j_gene: TRBJ2-7; d_gene: TRBD1; CDR3nt: TGTGCCAGCAGTTGGACAGGGGAGCAGTACGAGCAGTACTTC; CDR3aa: CASSWTGEQYEQYF
v_gene: TRBV2; abundance: -; j_gene: TRBJ1-1; d_gene: -; CDR3nt: TGTGCCAGCAGTGAAAAAACTGAAGCTTTCTTT; CDR3aa: CASSEKTEAFF
v_gene: TRBV19; abundance: -; j_gene: TRBJ1-2; d_gene: -; CDR3nt: TGTGCCAGTAGTATAGATGGGGATTATGGCTACACCTTC; CDR3aa: CASSIDGDYGYTF
v_gene: TRBV6-6; abundance: once; j_gene: TRBJ1-2; d_gene: -; CDR3nt: TGTGCCAGCAGTTACTCGACCGAGCCCATAAACTATGGCTACACCTTC; CDR3aa: CASSYSTEPINYGYTF
v_gene: TRBV10-1; abundance: -; j_gene: TRBJ1-1; d_gene: -; CDR3nt: TGCGCCAGCAGTGTGGTGGCGAGTTTGAACACTGAAGCTTTCTTT; CDR3aa: CASSVVASLNTEAFF
v_gene: TRBV29-1; abundance: -; j_gene: TRBJ2-7; d_gene: TRBD1; CDR3nt: TGCAGCGTACGGACAGGGGGATACTACGAGCAGTACTTC; CDR3aa: CSVRTGGYYEQYF
v_gene: TRBV29-1; abundance: -; j_gene: TRBJ2-7; d_gene: -; CDR3nt: TGCAGCGTTGAGGATGTCTCCGAGCAGTACTTC; CDR3aa: CSVEDVSEQYF
v_gene: TRBV27; abundance: -; j_gene: TRBJ1-5; d_gene: -; CDR3nt: TGTGCCAGCAGTTTAAAGGGGGTAGCCGGCAATCAGCCCCAGCATTTT; CDR3aa: CASSLKGVAGNQPQHF
v_gene: TRBV10-3; abundance: -; j_gene: TRBJ1-4; d_gene: -; CDR3nt: TGTGCCATCAGTGAGTCGGGGGGGCATAATGAAAAACTGTTTTTT; CDR3aa: CAISESGGHNEKLFF
v_gene: TRBV6-6; abundance: few; j_gene: TRBJ1-5; d_gene: TRBD1; CDR3nt: TGTGCCAGCAGTTCCTATACAGGGGGCCTATATCAGCCCCAGCATTTT; CDR3aa: CASSSYTGGLYQPQHF
v_gene: TRBV11-2; abundance: -; j_gene: TRBJ1-1; d_gene: TRBD1; CDR3nt: TGTGCCAGCAGCTTAGTCACAGGGGCTTTCGCTGAAGCTTTCTTT; CDR3aa: CASSLVTGAFAEAFF
v_gene: TRBV27; abundance: -; j_gene: TRBJ1-5; d_gene: -; CDR3nt: TGTGCCAGCAGTTCCGGACAGTTTTCCCAGCCCCAGCATTTT; CDR3aa: CASSSGQFSQPQHF
v_gene: TRBV29-1; abundance: -; j_gene: TRBJ2-1; d_gene: -; CDR3nt: TGCAGCGCTGACCCCGGGACTGATAATGAGCAGTTCTTC; CDR3aa: CSADPGTDNEQFF
v_gene: TRBV6-1; abundance: -; j_gene: TRBJ1-5; d_gene: -; CDR3nt: TGTGCCAGCAGTGAAGCGCGGGGCAATCAGCCCCAGCATTTT; CDR3aa: CASSEARGNQPQHF
v_gene: TRBV4-1; abundance: once; j_gene: TRBJ1-4; d_gene: -; CDR3nt: TGCGCCAGCAGCCAAGGACCGTCAATGAATGAAAAACTGTTTTTT; CDR3aa: CASSQGPSMNEKLFF
v_gene: TRBV19; abundance: -; j_gene: TRBJ2-7; d_gene: TRBD1; CDR3nt: TGTGCCAGTAGTATAGTGGACAGGGGGCCGGGCGAGCAGTACTTC; CDR3aa: CASSIVDRGPGEQYF
v_gene: TRBV5-3; abundance: -; j_gene: TRBJ2-1; d_gene: -; CDR3nt: TGTGCCAGAAGCTGTAGGACCAAGCAGTTCTTC; CDR3aa: CARSCRTKQFF
v_gene: TRBV19; abundance: few; j_gene: TRBJ2-5; d_gene: TRBD2; CDR3nt: TGTGCCAGTAGGGCTAGCGGGACCCAGTACTTC; CDR3aa: CASRASGTQYF
v_gene: TRBV30; abundance: few; j_gene: TRBJ2-2; d_gene: -; CDR3nt: TGTGCCTGGAGACGGAGAGCCGGGGAGCTGTTTTTT; CDR3aa: CAWRRRAGELFF
v_gene: TRBV7-2; abundance: -; j_gene: TRBJ1-5; d_gene: TRBD1; CDR3nt: TGTGCCAGCAGCGCGACAGGGGGCTATCAGCCCCAGCATTTT; CDR3aa: CASSATGGYQPQHF
v_gene: TRBV11-2; abundance: -; j_gene: TRBJ2-3; d_gene: -; CDR3nt: TGTGCCAGCACTGGGGGGGTCCAGGGGACAGATACGCAGTATTTT; CDR3aa: CASTGGVQGTDTQYF
v_gene: TRBV29-1; abundance: -; j_gene: TRBJ1-2; d_gene: -; CDR3nt: TGCAGCGTTCGAGGGGGGGTAGAGTATGGCTACACCTTC; CDR3aa: CSVRGGVEYGYTF
v_gene: TRBV30; abundance: -; j_gene: TRBJ2-2; d_gene: TRBD2; CDR3nt: TGTGCCTGGATGTTCGGACTAGCGGGGGCCAGCGGGGAGCTGTTTTTT; CDR3aa: CAWMFGLAGASGELFF
v_gene: TRBV5-6; abundance: few; j_gene: TRBJ2-3; d_gene: -; CDR3nt: TGTGCCAGCAGCTTGGTGGGCGATTCTAGCACAGATACGCAGTATTTT; CDR3aa: CASSLVGDSSTDTQYF
v_gene: TRBV5-4; abundance: -; j_gene: TRBJ2-7; d_gene: TRBD2; CDR3nt: TGTGCCAGCAGCTTGGGCGCGGGAGGGCCGAGCTCCTACGAGCAGTACTTC; CDR3aa: CASSLGAGGPSSYEQYF
v_gene: TRBV5-1; abundance: -; j_gene: TRBJ2-3; d_gene: -; CDR3nt: TGCGCCAGCAGCTTGGTTAGCCCAGGAAAGCGAGATACGCAGTATTTT; CDR3aa: CASSLVSPGKRDTQYF
v_gene: TRBV12-5; abundance: -; j_gene: TRBJ1-2; d_gene: -; CDR3nt: TGTGCTAGTGGTTTGGTACGGACGTATGGACCATATGGCTACACCTTC; CDR3aa: CASGLVRTYGPYGYTF
v_gene: TRBV9; abundance: few; j_gene: TRBJ2-4; d_gene: TRBD2; CDR3nt: TGTGCCAGCAGCGCTGGGGTGGGGACTAGCGGCATCCAAGGGGACATTCAGTACTTC; CDR3aa: CASSAGVGTSGIQGDIQYF
v_gene: TRBV27; abundance: -; j_gene: TRBJ2-3; d_gene: TRBD2; CDR3nt: TGTGCCAGCAGCTTTTGGGGGGGAGGCCAGGATACGCAGTATTTT; CDR3aa: CASSFWGGGQDTQYF
v_gene: TRBV11-2; abundance: few; j_gene: TRBJ2-4; d_gene: -; CDR3nt: TGTGCCAGCAGCTCGCGCCTAGCCAAAAACATTCAGTACTTC; CDR3aa: CASSSRLAKNIQYF
v_gene: TRBV6-5; abundance: -; j_gene: TRBJ2-2; d_gene: -; CDR3nt: TGTGCCAGCAGTTACGAGAACACCGGGGAGCTGTTTTTT; CDR3aa: CASSYENTGELFF
v_gene: TRBV19; abundance: -; j_gene: TRBJ2-1; d_gene: -; CDR3nt: TGTGCCAGTAGTATAAGAGGTGCAACGACTCGCTCCTACAATGAGCAGTTCTTC; CDR3aa: CASSIRGATTRSYNEQFF
v_gene: TRBV7-9; abundance: -; j_gene: TRBJ1-4; d_gene: -; CDR3nt: TGTGCCAGCAGCCCCTTGGGAAGGGATAATGAAAAACTGTTTTTT; CDR3aa: CASSPLGRDNEKLFF
v_gene: TRBV5-1; abundance: -; j_gene: TRBJ1-1; d_gene: -; CDR3nt: TGCGCCAGCAGCTTGTTGGGGAACACTGAAGCTTTCTTT; CDR3aa: CASSLLGNTEAFF
v_gene: TRBV19; abundance: -; j_gene: TRBJ1-4; d_gene: TRBD1; CDR3nt: TGTGCCAGCACTGAAGGGGGCGGGGTTGAAAAACTGTTTTTT; CDR3aa: CASTEGGGVEKLFF
v_gene: TRBV5-1; abundance: -; j_gene: TRBJ2-1; d_gene: -; CDR3nt: TGCGCCAGCAGCTGGGACCTTTACAATGAGCAGTTCTTC; CDR3aa: CASSWDLYNEQFF
v_gene: TRBV19; abundance: -; j_gene: TRBJ2-3; d_gene: TRBD2; CDR3nt: TGTGCCAGTACCTTTAGCGGGACTTGGTCAGATACGCAGTATTTT; CDR3aa: CASTFSGTWSDTQYF
v_gene: TRBV2; abundance: -; j_gene: TRBJ2-7; d_gene: TRBD2; CDR3nt: TGTGCCAGCAGCCAAGGACTAGCGGGAGTTCGCGAGCAGTACTTC; CDR3aa: CASSQGLAGVREQYF